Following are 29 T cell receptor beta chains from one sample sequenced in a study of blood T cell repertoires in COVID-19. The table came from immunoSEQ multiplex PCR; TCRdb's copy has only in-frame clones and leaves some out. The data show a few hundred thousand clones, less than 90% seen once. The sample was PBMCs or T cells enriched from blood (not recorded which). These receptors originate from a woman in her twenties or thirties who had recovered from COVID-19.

CDR3 loop: CASSLGAVTGELFF. CDR3 coding DNA: TGTGCCAGCAGCTTGGGGGCAGTCACCGGGGAGCTGTTTTTT. V and J are TRBV7-9 and TRBJ2-2; possible D gene TRBD1, 6 bases. V was shortened by 3 bases and J by 4 bases, with 9 bases between the two germline ends. CDR1 and CDR2 from the germline V gene are SEHNR and FQNEAQ (reference sequence). CDR3 length: 14 amino acids.

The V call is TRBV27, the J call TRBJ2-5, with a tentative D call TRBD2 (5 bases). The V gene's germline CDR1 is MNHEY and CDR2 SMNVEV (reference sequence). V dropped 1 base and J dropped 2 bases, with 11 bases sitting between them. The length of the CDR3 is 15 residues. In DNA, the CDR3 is TGTGCCAGCAGTTTATTGTCGGGGTTACAAGAGACCCAGTACTTC. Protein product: CASSLLSGLQETQYF.

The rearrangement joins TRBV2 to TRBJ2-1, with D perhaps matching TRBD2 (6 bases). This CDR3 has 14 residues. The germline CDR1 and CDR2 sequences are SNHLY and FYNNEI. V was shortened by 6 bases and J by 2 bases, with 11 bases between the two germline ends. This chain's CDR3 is CASRTRLAYNEQFF. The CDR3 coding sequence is TGTGCCAGCAGGACCAGACTAGCCTACAATGAGCAGTTCTTC.

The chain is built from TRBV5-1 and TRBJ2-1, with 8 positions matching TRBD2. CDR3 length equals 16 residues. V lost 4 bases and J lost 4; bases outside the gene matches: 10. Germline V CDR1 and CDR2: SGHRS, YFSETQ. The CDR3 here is CASSHGGSGGYNEQFF. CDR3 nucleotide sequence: TGCGCCAGCAGCCATGGAGGGAGCGGGGGATACAATGAGCAGTTCTTC.

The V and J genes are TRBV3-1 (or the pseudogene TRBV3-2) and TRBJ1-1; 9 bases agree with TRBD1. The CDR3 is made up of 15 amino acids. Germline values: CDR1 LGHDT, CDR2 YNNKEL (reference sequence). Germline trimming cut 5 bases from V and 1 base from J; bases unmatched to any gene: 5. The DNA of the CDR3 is TGTGCCAGCAGCAGCCTGGGACAGGGGAACACTGAAGCTTTCTTT. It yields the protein CASSSLGQGNTEAFF.

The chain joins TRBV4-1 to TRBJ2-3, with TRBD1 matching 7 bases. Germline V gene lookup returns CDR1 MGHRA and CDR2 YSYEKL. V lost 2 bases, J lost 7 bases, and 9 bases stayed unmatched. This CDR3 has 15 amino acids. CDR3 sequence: CASSQNLDRANTQYF. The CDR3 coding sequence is TGCGCCAGCAGCCAAAACCTTGACAGGGCTAATACGCAGTATTTT.

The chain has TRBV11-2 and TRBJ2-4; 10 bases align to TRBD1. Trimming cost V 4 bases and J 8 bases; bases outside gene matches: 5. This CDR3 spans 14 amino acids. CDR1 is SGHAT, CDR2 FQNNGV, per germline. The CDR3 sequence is CASSSSDRGDIQYF. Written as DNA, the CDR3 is TGTGCCAGCAGCTCCTCGGACAGGGGGGACATTCAGTACTTC.

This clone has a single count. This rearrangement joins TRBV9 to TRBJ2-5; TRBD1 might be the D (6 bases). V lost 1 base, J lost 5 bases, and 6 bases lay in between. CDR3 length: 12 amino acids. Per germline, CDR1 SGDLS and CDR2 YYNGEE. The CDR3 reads CASSVQGETQYF. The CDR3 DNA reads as TGTGCCAGCAGCGTACAGGGGGAGACCCAGTACTTC. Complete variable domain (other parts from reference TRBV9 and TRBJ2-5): DSGVTQTPKHLITATGQRVTLRCSPRSGDLSVYWYQQSLDQGLQFLIQYYNGEERAKGNILERFSAQQFPDLHSELNLSSLELGDSALYFCASSVQGETQYFGPGTRLLVL.

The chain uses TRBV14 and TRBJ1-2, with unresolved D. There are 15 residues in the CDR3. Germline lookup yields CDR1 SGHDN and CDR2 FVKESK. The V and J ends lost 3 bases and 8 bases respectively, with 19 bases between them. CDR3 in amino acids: CASSHSLGVVRGYTF. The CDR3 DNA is TGTGCCAGCAGCCATTCGCTCGGGGTAGTGCGGGGCTACACCTTC.

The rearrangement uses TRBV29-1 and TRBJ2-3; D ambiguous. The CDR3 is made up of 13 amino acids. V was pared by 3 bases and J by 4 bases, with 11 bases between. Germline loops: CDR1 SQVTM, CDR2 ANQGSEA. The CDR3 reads CSVDPQRSDTQYF. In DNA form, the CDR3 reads TGCAGCGTTGATCCCCAGAGGTCAGATACGCAGTATTTT.

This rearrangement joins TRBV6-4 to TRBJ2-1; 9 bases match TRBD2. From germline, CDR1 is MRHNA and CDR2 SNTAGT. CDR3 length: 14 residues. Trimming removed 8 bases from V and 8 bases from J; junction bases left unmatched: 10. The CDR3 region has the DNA TGTGCCAGCTCCCAGCAGGGGACTAGCTATGAGCAGTTCTTC. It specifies CASSQQGTSYEQFF.

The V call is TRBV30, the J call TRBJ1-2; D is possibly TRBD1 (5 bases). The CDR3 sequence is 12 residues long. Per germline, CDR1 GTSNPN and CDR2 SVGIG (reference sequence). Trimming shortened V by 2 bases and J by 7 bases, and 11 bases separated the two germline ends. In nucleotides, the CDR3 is TGTGCCTGGAGTCTGCAGGGTGGTGGCTACACCTTC. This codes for CAWSLQGGGYTF. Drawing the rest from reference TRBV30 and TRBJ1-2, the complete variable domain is SQTIHQWPATLVQPVGSPLSLECTVEGTSNPNLYWYRQAAGRGLQLLFYSVGIGQISSEVPQNLSASRPQDRQFILSSKKLLLSDSGFYLCAWSLQGGGYTFGSGTRLTVV.

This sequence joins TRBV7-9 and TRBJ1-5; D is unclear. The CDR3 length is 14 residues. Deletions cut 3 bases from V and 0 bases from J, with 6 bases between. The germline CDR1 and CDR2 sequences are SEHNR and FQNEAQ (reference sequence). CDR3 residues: CASSLGDSNQPQHF. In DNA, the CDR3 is TGTGCCAGCAGCTTGGGAGATAGCAATCAGCCCCAGCATTTT. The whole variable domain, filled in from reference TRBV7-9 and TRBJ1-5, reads DTGVSQNPRHKITKRGQNVTFRCDPISEHNRLYWYRQTLGQGPEFLTYFQNEAQLEKSRLLSDRFSAERPKGSFSTLEIQRTEQGDSAMYLCASSLGDSNQPQHFGDGTRLSIL.

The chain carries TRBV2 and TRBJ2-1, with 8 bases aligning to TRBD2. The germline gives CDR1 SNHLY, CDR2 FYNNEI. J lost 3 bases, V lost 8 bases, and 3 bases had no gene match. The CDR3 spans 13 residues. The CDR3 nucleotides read TGTGCCAGCGCGGCGGGGGGCTACAATGAGCAGTTCTTC. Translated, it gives CASAAGGYNEQFF.

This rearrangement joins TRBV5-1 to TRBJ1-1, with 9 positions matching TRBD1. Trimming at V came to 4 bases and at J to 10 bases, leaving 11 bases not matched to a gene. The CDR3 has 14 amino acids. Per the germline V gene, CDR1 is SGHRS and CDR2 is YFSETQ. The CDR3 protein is CASSLETGGVRAFF. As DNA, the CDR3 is TGCGCCAGCAGCCTAGAGACAGGGGGGGTAAGAGCTTTCTTT.

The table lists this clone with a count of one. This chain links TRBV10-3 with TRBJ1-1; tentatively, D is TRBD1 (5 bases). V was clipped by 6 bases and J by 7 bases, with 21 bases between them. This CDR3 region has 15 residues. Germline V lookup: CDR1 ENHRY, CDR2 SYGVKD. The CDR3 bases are TGTGCCATCAGCCCCCGAACGGAAGGGGCCGATGAAGCTTTCTTT. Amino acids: CAISPRTEGADEAFF.

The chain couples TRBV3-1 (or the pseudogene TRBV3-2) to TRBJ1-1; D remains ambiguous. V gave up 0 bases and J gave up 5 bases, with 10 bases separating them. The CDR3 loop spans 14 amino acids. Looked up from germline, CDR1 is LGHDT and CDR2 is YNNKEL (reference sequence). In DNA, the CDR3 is TGTGCCAGCAGCCAAGAGGGCAGGCAAACTGAAGCTTTCTTT. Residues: CASSQEGRQTEAFF.

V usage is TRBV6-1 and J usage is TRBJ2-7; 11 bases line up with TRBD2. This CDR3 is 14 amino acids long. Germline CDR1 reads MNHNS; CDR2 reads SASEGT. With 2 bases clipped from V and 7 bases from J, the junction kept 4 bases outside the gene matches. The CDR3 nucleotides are TGTGCCAGCAGTGAAATAGGACTAGCGGGTGAGCAGTACTTC. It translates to CASSEIGLAGEQYF.

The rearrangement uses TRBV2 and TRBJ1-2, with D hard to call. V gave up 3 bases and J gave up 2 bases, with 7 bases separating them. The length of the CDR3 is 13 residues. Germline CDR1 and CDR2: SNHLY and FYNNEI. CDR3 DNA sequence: TGTGCCAGCAGTGACTCCGGGAACTATGGCTACACCTTC. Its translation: CASSDSGNYGYTF.

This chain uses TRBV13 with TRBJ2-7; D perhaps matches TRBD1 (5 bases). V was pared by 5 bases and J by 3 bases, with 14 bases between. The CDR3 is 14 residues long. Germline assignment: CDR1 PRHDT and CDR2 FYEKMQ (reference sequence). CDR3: CASSRGRPLYEQYF. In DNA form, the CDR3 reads TGTGCCAGCAGCAGGGGCAGGCCACTCTACGAGCAGTACTTC. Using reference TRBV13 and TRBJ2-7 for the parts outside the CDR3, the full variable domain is AAGVIQSPRHLIKEKRETATLKCYPIPRHDTVYWYQQGPGQDPQFLISFYEKMQSDKGSIPDRFSAQQFSDYHSELNMSSLELGDSALYFCASSRGRPLYEQYFGPGTRLTVT.

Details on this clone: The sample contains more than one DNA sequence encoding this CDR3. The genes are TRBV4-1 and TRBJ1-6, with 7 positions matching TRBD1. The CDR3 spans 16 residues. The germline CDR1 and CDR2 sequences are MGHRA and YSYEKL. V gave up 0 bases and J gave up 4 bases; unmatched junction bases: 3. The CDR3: CASSQDPGQYNSPLHF. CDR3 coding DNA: TGCGCCAGCAGCCAAGACCCGGGACAGTATAATTCACCCCTCCACTTT.

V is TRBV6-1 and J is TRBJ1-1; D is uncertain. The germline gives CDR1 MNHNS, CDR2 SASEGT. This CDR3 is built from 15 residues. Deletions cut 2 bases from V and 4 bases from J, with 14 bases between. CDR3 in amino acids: CASSELRGVGTEAFF. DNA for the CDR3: TGTGCCAGCAGTGAACTCCGCGGAGTGGGCACTGAAGCTTTCTTT.

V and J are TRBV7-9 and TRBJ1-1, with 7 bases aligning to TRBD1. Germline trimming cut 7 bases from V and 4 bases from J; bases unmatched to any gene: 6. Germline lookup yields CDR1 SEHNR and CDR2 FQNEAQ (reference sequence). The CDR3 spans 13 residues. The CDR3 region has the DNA TGTGCCAGCACCGTCACAGGGGTCACTGAAGCTTTCTTT. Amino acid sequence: CASTVTGVTEAFF. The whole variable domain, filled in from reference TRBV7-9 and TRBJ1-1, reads DTGVSQNPRHKITKRGQNVTFRCDPISEHNRLYWYRQTLGQGPEFLTYFQNEAQLEKSRLLSDRFSAERPKGSFSTLEIQRTEQGDSAMYLCASTVTGVTEAFFGQGTRLTVV.

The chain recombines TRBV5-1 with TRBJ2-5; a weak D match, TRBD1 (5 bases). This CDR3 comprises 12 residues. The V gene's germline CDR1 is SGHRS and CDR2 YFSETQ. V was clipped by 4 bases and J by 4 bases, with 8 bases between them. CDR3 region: CASSPQGETQYF. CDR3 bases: TGCGCCAGCAGCCCCCAGGGAGAGACCCAGTACTTC.

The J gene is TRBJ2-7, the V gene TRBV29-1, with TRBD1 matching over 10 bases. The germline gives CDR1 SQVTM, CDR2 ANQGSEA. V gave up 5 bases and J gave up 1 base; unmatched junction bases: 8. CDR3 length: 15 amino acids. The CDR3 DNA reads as TGCAGCGTTCTCGACAGGGGGCAGGGATCCTACGAGCAGTACTTC. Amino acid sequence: CSVLDRGQGSYEQYF.

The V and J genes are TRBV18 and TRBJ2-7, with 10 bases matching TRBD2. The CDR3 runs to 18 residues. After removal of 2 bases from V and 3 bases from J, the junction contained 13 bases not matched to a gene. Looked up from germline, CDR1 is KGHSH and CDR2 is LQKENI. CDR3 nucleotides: TGTGCCAGCTCACCAGTCACTAGCGGGACAACCCGACTCTACGAGCAGTACTTC. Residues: CASSPVTSGTTRLYEQYF.

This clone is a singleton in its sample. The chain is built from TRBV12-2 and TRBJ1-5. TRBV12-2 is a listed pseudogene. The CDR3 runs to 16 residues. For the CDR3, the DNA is TGTGCAAGTCGCCCAAAGGCCGGGTCCTCCGGTCAGCCCCAGCATTTT. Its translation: CASRPKAGSSGQPQHF.

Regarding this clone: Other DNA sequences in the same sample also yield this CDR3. CDR3 in amino acids: CASSRTGEETQYF. CDR3 sequence (DNA): TGTGCCAGCAGTCGGACAGGCGAAGAGACCCAGTACTTC. The chain carries TRBV28 and TRBJ2-5; 7 bases agree with TRBD1. In germline, CDR1 is MDHEN, CDR2 SYDVKM. J was trimmed by 3 bases and V by 5 bases; bases with no gene match: 3. This CDR3 region has 13 residues.

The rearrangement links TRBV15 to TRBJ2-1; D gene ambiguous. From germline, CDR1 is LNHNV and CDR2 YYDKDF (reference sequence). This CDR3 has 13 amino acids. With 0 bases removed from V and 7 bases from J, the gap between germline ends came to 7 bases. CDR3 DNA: TGTGCCACCAGCAGAGATCAGGTGAATGAGCAGTTCTTC. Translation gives CATSRDQVNEQFF.